A single sample is the source of the 27 T cell receptor beta chains below, sequenced in a study of blood T cells in healthy people across ages. Then a second PCR, running about 6 to 11 cycles, was carried out with a sample-barcoded 5' primer and a J-beta primer mix. TCRdb independently ran MiXCR on the 5' RACE reads; one entry per CDR3 protein. Of roughly 1.9 million distinct CDR3 sequences listed, roughly two fifths are singletons. Sequenced: blood. The receptors originated from a human donor in good health.

This clonotype has just one count. This chain connects TRBV11-1 to TRBJ2-4, with D tentatively TRBD2 (7 bases). The germline CDR1 and CDR2 sequences are SGHAT and FQDESV (reference sequence). The CDR3 contains 15 residues. V lost 4 bases and J lost 13, with 23 bases in between. The CDR3 DNA reads TGTGCCAGCAGCTCTTTGCGGGGGCCCTACAATGAGCAGTACTTC. Its protein is CASSSLRGPYNEQYF.

The chain links TRBV20-1 to TRBJ2-1, with D possibly TRBD2 on 5 matching bases. V lost 4 bases to trimming and J lost 3 bases, with 16 bases between them. The CDR3 contains 15 residues. CDR1 is DFQATT and CDR2 is SNEGSKA in the germline V gene (reference sequence). CDR3: CSAIGGAEHYNEQFF. CDR3 DNA: TGCAGTGCTATAGGTGGAGCGGAGCACTACAATGAGCAGTTCTTC.

This clonotype was counted only a few times. This chain links TRBV5-8 with TRBJ2-1; no reliable D call. Germline assignment: CDR1 SGHTS and CDR2 YDEGEE. The CDR3 loop spans 16 amino acids. Trimming took 4 bases from V and 0 from J, leaving 14 bases between them. The CDR3 DNA reads as TGTGCCAGCAGCATCGGACGTTGGAGCTCCTACAATGAGCAGTTCTTC. It codes for CASSIGRWSSYNEQFF. The full variable domain, completed using reference TRBV5-8 and TRBJ2-1, is EAGVTQSPTHLIKTRGQQATLRCSPISGHTSVYWYQQALGLGLQFLLWYDEGEERNRGNFPPRFSGRQFPNYSSELNVNALELEDSALYLCASSIGRWSSYNEQFFGPGTRLTVL.

The gene calls are TRBV29-1 and TRBJ2-7; 12 positions match TRBD1. V shed 7 bases and J 4 bases; nucleotides not matched to a gene: 5. Germline lookup yields CDR1 SQVTM and CDR2 ANQGSEA. The CDR3 is 13 residues long. In nucleotides, the CDR3 is TGCAGCGCCTGGGGACAGGGGGCGTACGAGCAGTACTTC. It translates to CSAWGQGAYEQYF.

This clonotype was counted only a few times. The chain links TRBV29-1 to TRBJ2-3, with 8 positions matching TRBD2. Looked up from germline, CDR1 is SQVTM and CDR2 is ANQGSEA. Losses at the gene ends were 4 bases for V and 7 bases for J; bases not matched to a gene: 16. The CDR3 consists of 16 residues. The CDR3 region has the DNA TGCAGCGTTGGAGGATCACTAGCGGAAGAAACAAATACGCAGTATTTT. It yields the protein CSVGGSLAEETNTQYF.

The chain couples TRBV14 to TRBJ2-3; TRBD2 aligns across 11 bases. Germline lookup yields CDR1 SGHDN and CDR2 FVKESK. With V trimmed by 0 bases and J by 1 base, 3 bases remained unmatched. This CDR3 is built from 17 residues. The CDR3 is CASSQDILAGGTDTQYF. Written as DNA, the CDR3 is TGTGCCAGCAGCCAAGATATACTAGCGGGGGGCACAGATACGCAGTATTTT.

A single count supports this clonotype. This rearrangement joins TRBV9 to TRBJ1-6, with a possible D match to TRBD1 (5 bases). There are 15 residues in the CDR3. Trimming took off 0 bases at V and 8 bases at J, with 12 bases between the two ends. CDR1 is SGDLS, CDR2 YYNGEE, per germline. The DNA of the CDR3 is TGTGCCAGCAGCGTAGCTGGTCAGGGAGATTCACCCCTCCACTTT. Protein product: CASSVAGQGDSPLHF.

This clonotype was observed a few times. The J gene is TRBJ2-4, the V gene TRBV5-1; TRBD1 might be the D (6 bases). The CDR3 extends over 15 amino acids. Germline V gene sequence: CDR1 SGHRS, CDR2 YFSETQ. V gave up 4 bases and J gave up 8 bases, with 19 bases separating them. CDR3 DNA sequence: TGCGCCAGCAGCCTAGGACAGACACGAAAAGACATTCAGTACTTC. Its protein product is CASSLGQTRKDIQYF.

The chain couples TRBV4-1 to TRBJ2-7, with a possible D match to TRBD1 (6 bases). The CDR3 is 15 residues long. Per the germline V gene, CDR1 is MGHRA and CDR2 is YSYEKL. V was trimmed by 4 bases and J by 1 base, leaving 14 bases between them. CDR3: CASSPGQKFSYEQYF. The CDR3 nucleotides are TGCGCCAGCAGCCCTGGACAGAAATTTTCCTACGAGCAGTACTTC.

The chain links TRBV3-1 to TRBJ2-5, with D unclear. CDR1 is LGHDT and CDR2 is YNNKEL in the germline V gene (reference sequence). CDR3 length: 14 residues. Trimming removed 1 base at V and 5 bases at J, with 11 bases between. CDR3 residues: CASSQGFGAETQYF. CDR3 nucleotides: TGTGCCAGCAGCCAAGGTTTTGGTGCTGAGACCCAGTACTTC.

In this sample, this clonotype turned up once. V and J are TRBV15 and TRBJ1-1; D possibly corresponds to TRBD1 (5 bases). The germline V and J ends were trimmed by 5 bases and 1 base, with 11 bases remaining between them. The germline gives CDR1 LNHNV, CDR2 YYDKDF (reference sequence). CDR3 size: 14 residues. CDR3 sequence reads: CATSQSGPNTEAFF. In nucleotides, the CDR3 is TGTGCCACCAGCCAATCAGGGCCGAACACTGAAGCTTTCTTT.

V is TRBV6-2 or TRBV6-3 and J is TRBJ2-7; D might be TRBD1 or TRBD2, each matching 6 bases. The DNA end lines up better with TRBJ2-4; the J call may be wrong. Germline CDR1 reads MNHEY; CDR2 reads SVGEGT. The CDR3 runs 13 residues. CDR3 in amino acids: CASLLSGANIQYF. CDR3 DNA sequence: TGTGCCAGCCTATTATCGGGGGCAAACATTCAGTACTTC.

This clonotype has just a few counts. The gene calls are TRBV29-1 and TRBJ2-7, with a weak D call TRBD2 (5 bases). The germline V gene encodes CDR1 SQVTM and CDR2 ANQGSEA. This CDR3 region has 13 residues. V lost 4 bases to trimming and J lost 1 base, with 11 bases between them. CDR3 amino acids: CSVAPGVSYEQYF. Here the CDR3 DNA reads TGCAGCGTTGCCCCCGGGGTTTCCTACGAGCAGTACTTC.

The rearrangement joins TRBV20-1 to TRBJ1-5, with a possible D match to TRBD1 (5 bases). CDR3 size: 15 residues. The germline V and J ends were trimmed by 2 bases and 3 bases, with 14 bases remaining between them. Germline CDR1 DFQATT, CDR2 SNEGSKA (reference sequence). The CDR3 reads CSARSRDGVNQPQHF. CDR3 coding DNA: TGCAGTGCTAGAAGCCGGGACGGGGTCAATCAGCCCCAGCATTTT.

This clonotype was detected ten times or more. In nucleotides, the CDR3 is TGCGCCAGCAGCCACGCGGTTAATGGGTACGAGCAGTACTTC. The encoded protein is CASSHAVNGYEQYF. V gene TRBV4-3 combines with J gene TRBJ2-7, with D uncertain. Germline lookup yields CDR1 LGHNA and CDR2 YSLEER. V was cut by 3 bases and J by 4 bases, with 13 bases left in between. The CDR3 runs 14 residues.

The CDR3: CASSSGTGEEETQYF. The CDR3 nucleotides are TGTGCCAGCAGCTCCGGGACAGGGGAAGAAGAGACCCAGTACTTC. The rearrangement links TRBV7-9 to TRBJ2-5, with TRBD1 matching over 10 bases. Germline V gene lookup returns CDR1 SEHNR and CDR2 FQNEAQ (reference sequence). The CDR3 is 15 residues long. Trimming removed 4 bases from V and 3 bases from J; junction bases left unmatched: 5.

In this sample, this clonotype turned up a few times. V usage is TRBV7-9 and J usage is TRBJ2-3; 9 nucleotides line up with TRBD1. Trimming removed 4 bases from V and 5 bases from J; junction bases left unmatched: 7. Looked up from germline, CDR1 is SEHNR and CDR2 is FQNEAQ (reference sequence). CDR3 size: 15 residues. CDR3 region: CASSSRDREGDTQYF. In DNA, the CDR3 is TGTGCCAGCAGCTCCCGGGACAGGGAGGGAGATACGCAGTATTTT.

The CDR3 sequence: CASSQGPDYTYEQYF. The CDR3 DNA follows: TGTGCCAGCAGCCAAGGTCCCGACTATACCTACGAGCAGTACTTC. This rearrangement joins TRBV3-1 to TRBJ2-7; D perhaps matches TRBD2 (5 bases). This CDR3 is built from 15 residues. Trimming stripped 1 base from V and 2 bases from J, with 12 bases between. The germline V gene encodes CDR1 LGHDT and CDR2 YNNKEL (reference sequence).

The chain couples TRBV7-9 to TRBJ2-3; D tentatively reads TRBD1 or TRBD2 (5 bases each). The CDR3 runs to 15 residues. The germline V gene encodes CDR1 SEHNR and CDR2 FQNEAQ (reference sequence). The germline V and J ends were trimmed by 2 bases and 6 bases, with 15 bases remaining between them. The CDR3 loop is CASSLMGQGEDTQYF. For the CDR3, the DNA is TGTGCCAGCAGCTTAATGGGGCAAGGGGAGGATACGCAGTATTTT.

There are many counts of this clonotype. The chain has TRBV6-5 and TRBJ2-5; D is unclear. V lost 4 bases, J lost 2 bases, and 14 bases lay in between. The CDR3 consists of 15 residues. The germline V gene has CDR1 MNHEY and CDR2 SVGAGI. The CDR3 spells CASSSTDGFQETQYF. In DNA, the CDR3 is TGTGCCAGCAGTTCGACGGACGGTTTTCAAGAGACCCAGTACTTC.

The chain carries TRBV2 and TRBJ2-1, with D perhaps matching TRBD1 or TRBD2 (6 bases each). Germline CDR1 is SNHLY and CDR2 is FYNNEI. The CDR3 has 14 residues. V lost 7 bases and J lost 8, with 18 bases in between. The CDR3 is CASTSTGGRYEQFF. CDR3 bases: TGTGCCAGCACCAGCACTGGGGGGCGGTATGAGCAGTTCTTC.

The chain carries TRBV5-6 and TRBJ2-6; D not resolved. V lost 1 base and J lost 0, with 8 bases in between. Germline values: CDR1 SGHDT, CDR2 YYEEEE. CDR3 length equals 16 residues. In DNA form, the CDR3 reads TGTGCCAGCAGCTTGTTTGAAACCTCTGGGGCCAACGTCCTGACTTTC. This translates into CASSLFETSGANVLTF.

The genes are TRBV5-6 and TRBJ2-4, with unresolved D. V was trimmed by 0 bases and J by 3 bases, leaving 10 bases between them. This CDR3 is 15 amino acids long. Germline V gene data show CDR1 as SGHDT and CDR2 as YYEEEE. As DNA, the CDR3 is TGTGCCAGCAGCTTGGTTGCTAGAGGCAAAAACATTCAGTACTTC. Protein: CASSLVARGKNIQYF.

The V gene is TRBV7-9, the J gene TRBJ1-1; D is unresolved. CDR3 length: 15 residues. The germline gives CDR1 SEHNR, CDR2 FQNEAQ (reference sequence). V shed 1 base and J shed 5 bases, with 14 bases lying between them. CDR3 DNA: TGTGCCAGCAGCTTAGGGGTACTTCTGTTGACTGAAGCTTTCTTT. The encoded protein is CASSLGVLLLTEAFF.

The CDR3 nucleotides are TGTGCCAGCAGTCCGGGACAGAACTCTGGGGCCAACGTCCTGACTTTC. This translates into CASSPGQNSGANVLTF. The chain combines TRBV6-6 with TRBJ2-6; 7 bases match TRBD1. CDR1 and CDR2 (germline): MNHNY, SVGAGI (reference sequence). The length of the CDR3 is 16 residues. The J segment lost 0 bases and the V segment lost 5 bases, leaving 4 bases of the junction unmatched.

This clonotype showed up just a few times. V is TRBV3-1 and J is TRBJ1-2, with unresolved D. V was clipped by 0 bases and J by 5 bases, with 10 bases between them. CDR1 and CDR2 from the germline V gene are LGHDT and YNNKEL (reference sequence). The CDR3 is 14 residues long. The CDR3 protein is CASSQDWAVYGYTF. The CDR3 DNA sequence: TGTGCCAGCAGCCAAGATTGGGCAGTGTATGGCTACACCTTC.

On this clonotype itself: Possible read error: a much larger clone is one base away. The rearrangement links TRBV9 to TRBJ2-1; D gene unclear. The CDR3 length is 12 residues. Germline CDR1 and CDR2: SGDLS and YYNGEE. The CDR3 nucleotides read TGTGACAGCAGCGCGACTGGGGATGAGCAGTTCTTC. It translates to CDSSATGDEQFF.